The T cell receptor (beta chain) described here comes from a study of blood T cells in healthy people across ages. Whole-study findings and limits: Strongly correlated with naive T cell percentage was TCR beta diversity. Both higher diversity and more naive CD4+ cells marked long-lived donors when set against aged donors. Age showed a roughly linear inverse relationship with TCR beta diversity per million T cells.

This clonotype was seen only a few times. Its antigen is currently unknown. Sample-barcoded 5' priming and a J-beta primer mix drove a second PCR of roughly 6 to 12 cycles. TCRdb fed the 5' RACE reads into MiXCR, producing one record per CDR3 protein. The repertoire includes approximately 810,000 distinct CDR3 sequences, more than 25% of them detected once, and 15% to 20% sits in the top ten. PBMCs, at least 6.5 million per sample, were isolated. Sequenced: blood. The clonotype comes from an elderly woman in good health.

CDR3 in amino acids: CASGARGNQPQHF. CDR3 DNA: TGTGCCAGCGGGGCGAGGGGCAATCAGCCCCAGCATTTT. V gene TRBV28 combines with J gene TRBJ1-5, with D maybe TRBD1 (5 bases). The CDR3 has 13 amino acids. The germline V gene has CDR1 MDHEN and CDR2 SYDVKM. Between the trimmed V and J ends, which lost 8 bases and 2 bases, there was a span of 10 bases.